Sequencing of this TCR beta chain was carried out in a study of shared clonotypes between healthy human individuals. About the study: The donor group consisted of a couple of women and a few men, aged 18 to 49.

Measured with immunoSEQ multiplex PCR; TCRdb has only the in-frame clones, and not every one. Of over 950,000 clones detected, 77% appear once; the ten largest clones hold approximately 0.95%. CDR3 length: 16 residues. Germline CDR1 MGHDK, CDR2 SYGVNS. V lost 6 bases to trimming and J lost 5 bases; unmatched junction nucleotides: 15. Overall study findings and caveats: Some naive CD4 clonotypes, approximately 4.5%, turned up in common across several donors. Larger richness was generally estimated for naive than memory subsets.

Turning to this clone: Antigen: not known.

Sequencing was carried out using memory CD4+ T cells from PBMCs. Subset denoted: CD45RA-negative fraction. The receptor comes from a man between 18 and 35 years old in good health. Some clones in this sample may be carry-over from other donors' samples. The chain employs TRBV25-1 and TRBJ2-5, with 7 bases identical to TRBD2. CDR3 DNA sequence: TGTGCCAGCAGACCAACAGCTGGCGGGAGTTGGGAGACCCAGTACTTC. Translation gives CASRPTAGGSWETQYF.